Reported below is one T cell receptor (beta chain). Its antigen is still unknown. CDR1 is SGHAT, CDR2 FQNNGV, per germline. The CDR3 extends over 15 amino acids. The ends were cut back, 3 bases at V and 4 bases at J, with 13 bases in the middle. These data come from a study of CD8 T cells in ankylosing spondylitis. Study-level points and caveats: Characteristic, it appeared, of ankylosing spondylitis blood was a TCR beta motif of 7 or 8 highly homologous variants.

TCRdb passed the 5' RACE reads through MiXCR, listing each CDR3 protein once. The table has a few hundred thousand distinct CDR3 sequences, more than 5.5% seen once. Sequencing was carried out using blood, either unsorted or a sorted T cell fraction (not recorded which). This sequence originates from a male donor with ankylosing spondylitis. This chain joins TRBV11-2 and TRBJ2-1; D may be TRBD2 (5 bases). CDR3 sequence reads: CASSFGRVGYNEQFF. CDR3 DNA sequence: TGTGCCAGCAGCTTTGGGCGGGTCGGTTACAATGAGCAGTTCTTC.